Below, 20 T cell receptor beta chains from the same sample are listed, as sequenced in a study of quantifying T cell responses using KT2 cells. Overall study: cDNA was made from DNase-treated RNA using alpha and beta constant primers.

A single-stranded UMI oligo with SP2 sequence was ligated to cDNA 3' ends. An equimolar mix of RC1.1 and RC1.2 primed the beta chain across TRBC1 and TRBC2. MiXCR, run by TCRdb on the UMI-ligation and nested PCR reads, gives a single entry per CDR3 protein. Of tens of thousands of distinct CDR3 sequences in the sample, approximately 10% were seen once. The specimen was PBMCs spiked with cells of the T cell clone KT2. Receptor source: a human donor.

J is TRBJ2-3 and V is TRBV3-1, with 8 bases fitting TRBD2. This CDR3 comprises 16 residues. After removal of 0 bases from V and 4 bases from J, the junction contained 6 bases not matched to a gene. Germline loops: CDR1 LGHDT, CDR2 YNNKEL (reference sequence). CDR3 sequence (DNA): TGTGCCAGCAGCCAAGAACTGTACGGGGGGGCAGATACGCAGTATTTT. Translating it yields CASSQELYGGADTQYF.

This clonotype was seen more than once but under ten times. The chain links TRBV2 to TRBJ2-1; the D gene could be TRBD1 or TRBD2 (6 bases each). Germline V gene sequence: CDR1 SNHLY, CDR2 FYNNEI. Trimming took off 6 bases at V and 6 bases at J, with 18 bases between the two ends. The CDR3 sequence is 15 residues long. CDR3 DNA: TGTGCCAGCAGGCGGGACACCCCAAAGGGCAATGAGCAGTTCTTC. It is translated as CASRRDTPKGNEQFF.

This clonotype has at least ten counts. The rearrangement uses TRBV5-5 and TRBJ2-7; D unclear. This CDR3 is 15 amino acids long. V was pared by 2 bases and J by 2 bases, with 14 bases between. Germline lookup yields CDR1 SGHKS and CDR2 YYEKEE (reference sequence). The CDR3 loop is CASSLVVLATYEQYF. In nucleotides, the CDR3 is TGTGCCAGCAGCTTAGTAGTCCTCGCTACCTACGAGCAGTACTTC.

This clonotype has a handful of counts. The V and J genes are TRBV5-1 and TRBJ2-7, with D possibly TRBD2 on 5 matching bases. CDR1 and CDR2 from the germline V gene are SGHRS and YFSETQ. The CDR3 runs 14 residues. V gave up 4 bases and J gave up 2 bases, with 13 bases separating them. The CDR3 nucleotides are TGCGCCAGCAGCCGGGATGGAAGCACCTACGAGCAGTACTTC. Residues: CASSRDGSTYEQYF. Drawing the rest from reference TRBV5-1 and TRBJ2-7, the complete variable domain is KAGVTQTPRYLIKTRGQQVTLSCSPISGHRSVSWYQQTPGQGLQFLFEYFSETQRNKGNFPGRFSGRQFSNSRSEMNVSTLELGDSALYLCASSRDGSTYEQYFGPGTRLTVT.

In this sample, this clonotype turned up a few times. The chain uses TRBV12-3 or TRBV12-4 and TRBJ2-1; the match to TRBD1 covers 9 bases. The CDR3 spans 13 residues. The ends lost 2 bases at V and 15 bases at J; junction bases unmatched: 8. CDR3 loop: CASSLRGQGWWFF. CDR3 nucleotides: TGTGCCAGCAGTTTAAGGGGACAGGGCTGGTGGTTCTTC.

This clonotype was counted at least ten times. The chain couples TRBV7-2 to TRBJ2-7; the match to TRBD2 covers 10 bases. Germline V gives CDR1 SGHTA, CDR2 FQGNSA. The CDR3 is 15 amino acids. Trimming removed 3 bases from V and 6 bases from J; junction bases left unmatched: 8. The CDR3 sequence is CASSFLGLAGAEQYF. The CDR3 DNA is TGTGCCAGCAGCTTCTTGGGGCTAGCGGGAGCCGAGCAGTACTTC.

V usage is TRBV5-1 and J usage is TRBJ1-1; 9 positions match TRBD1. The length of the CDR3 is 13 residues. Germline CDR1 and CDR2: SGHRS and YFSETQ. Germline trimming cut 0 bases from V and 6 bases from J; bases unmatched to any gene: 0. The CDR3 here is CASSLGDRAEAFF. The CDR3 nucleotides are TGCGCCAGCAGCTTGGGGGACAGGGCTGAAGCTTTCTTT. The full variable domain, in which reference TRBV5-1 and TRBJ1-1 provide the parts outside the CDR3, is KAGVTQTPRYLIKTRGQQVTLSCSPISGHRSVSWYQQTPGQGLQFLFEYFSETQRNKGNFPGRFSGRQFSNSRSEMNVSTLELGDSALYLCASSLGDRAEAFFGQGTRLTVV.

This clonotype was found a few times. V is TRBV6-5 and J is TRBJ2-7, with D tentatively TRBD1 (6 bases). Looked up from germline, CDR1 is MNHEY and CDR2 is SVGAGI. This CDR3 is built from 14 residues. With 2 bases removed from V and 5 bases from J, the gap between germline ends came to 13 bases. Written as DNA, the CDR3 is TGTGCCAGCAGTTACGCAGGGGTTAGTGACGAGCAGTACTTC. It encodes CASSYAGVSDEQYF.

This clonotype was found many times. The chain combines TRBV28 with TRBJ1-1; D unclear. The CDR3 is made up of 11 amino acids. From germline, CDR1 is MDHEN and CDR2 SYDVKM. V lost 5 bases, J lost 5 bases, and 6 bases lay in between. Written as DNA, the CDR3 is TGTGCCAGCAGTATATCAACTGAAGCTTTCTTT. Its protein is CASSISTEAFF.

This sequence joins TRBV29-1 and TRBJ1-3; a weak D match, TRBD1 (5 bases). CDR1 is SQVTM, CDR2 ANQGSEA, per germline. This CDR3 is 13 amino acids long. V lost 5 bases and J lost 12, with 20 bases in between. The CDR3 region is CSVQTVAGKNIYF. DNA for the CDR3: TGCAGCGTTCAGACAGTTGCTGGAAAAAACATATATTTT.

The rearrangement links TRBV5-1 to TRBJ2-4, with D possibly TRBD1 on 6 matching bases. This CDR3 has 14 amino acids. Germline assignment: CDR1 SGHRS and CDR2 YFSETQ. Deletions cut 0 bases from V and 5 bases from J, with 9 bases between. For the CDR3, the DNA is TGCGCCAGCAGCTTGGGACAGGCGGAAAACATTCAGTACTTC. This gives the protein CASSLGQAENIQYF. Complete variable domain (other parts from reference TRBV5-1 and TRBJ2-4): KAGVTQTPRYLIKTRGQQVTLSCSPISGHRSVSWYQQTPGQGLQFLFEYFSETQRNKGNFPGRFSGRQFSNSRSEMNVSTLELGDSALYLCASSLGQAENIQYFGAGTRLSVL.

Judged by abundance, this clonotype is medium-sized. The chain recombines TRBV2 with TRBJ2-3; 13 bases align to TRBD2. Germline CDR1 is SNHLY and CDR2 is FYNNEI. The CDR3 loop spans 18 amino acids. V lost 6 bases to trimming and J lost 2 bases; unmatched junction nucleotides: 11. CDR3 region: CASSSGTSGAGNTDTQYF. CDR3 in DNA: TGTGCCAGCAGCTCCGGGACTAGCGGGGCGGGAAACACAGATACGCAGTATTTT. The entire variable domain, with the rest obtained from reference TRBV2 and TRBJ2-3, is as follows: EPEVTQTPSHQVTQMGQEVILRCVPISNHLYFYWYRQILGQKVEFLVSFYNNEISEKSEIFDDQFSVERPDGSNFTLKIRSTKLEDSAMYFCASSSGTSGAGNTDTQYFGPGTRLTVL.

Only a few counts were recorded for this clonotype. This chain joins TRBV7-3 and TRBJ2-1, with TRBD2 matching over 10 bases. Germline trimming cut 2 bases from V and 5 bases from J; bases unmatched to any gene: 3. Germline CDR1 reads SGHTA; CDR2 reads FQGTGA. This CDR3 comprises 15 residues. The CDR3, as DNA: TGTGCCAGCAGCTTACTAGCGGGAGCAAACAATGAGCAGTTCTTC. Its protein is CASSLLAGANNEQFF.

This chain connects TRBV6-6 to TRBJ2-5; 11 nucleotides align to TRBD1. Per the germline V gene, CDR1 is MNHNY and CDR2 is SVGAGI (reference sequence). V lost 6 bases, J lost 5 bases, and 8 bases stayed unmatched. CDR3 length: 15 amino acids. The CDR3 sequence is CASSPGGTGGETQYF. In DNA, the CDR3 is TGTGCCAGCAGCCCCGGGGGGACAGGGGGTGAGACCCAGTACTTC.

This clonotype came up many times. As DNA, the CDR3 is TGCGCCAGCAGCTTGGATGGCGGGGAGCTGTTTTTT. It yields the protein CASSLDGGELFF. The rearrangement uses TRBV5-1 and TRBJ2-2; D gene unclear. The germline V gene has CDR1 SGHRS and CDR2 YFSETQ. This CDR3 spans 12 amino acids. Trimming shortened V by 0 bases and J by 7 bases, and 4 bases separated the two germline ends. The full variable domain, completed using reference TRBV5-1 and TRBJ2-2, is KAGVTQTPRYLIKTRGQQVTLSCSPISGHRSVSWYQQTPGQGLQFLFEYFSETQRNKGNFPGRFSGRQFSNSRSEMNVSTLELGDSALYLCASSLDGGELFFGEGSRLTVL.

The sample holds many counts of this clonotype. The V and J genes are TRBV20-1 and TRBJ1-1; TRBD1 is a possible D gene (6 bases). V lost 4 bases to trimming and J lost 0 bases, with 12 bases between them. The CDR3 runs 14 residues. The germline CDR1 and CDR2 sequences are DFQATT and SNEGSKA (reference sequence). CDR3 DNA sequence: TGCAGTGCTAACAGGGAGGCGATGAACACTGAAGCTTTCTTT. Translation gives CSANREAMNTEAFF.

The chain recombines TRBV5-6 with TRBJ1-2; maybe TRBD1 (5 bases). Trimming stripped 6 bases from V and 2 bases from J, with 20 bases between. The CDR3 consists of 16 residues. Germline CDR1 is SGHDT and CDR2 is YYEEEE. This CDR3 reads CASTVVTGRTNYGYTF. The CDR3, as DNA: TGTGCCAGCACCGTGGTGACGGGGCGCACCAACTATGGCTACACCTTC.

V gene TRBV5-4 combines with J gene TRBJ2-3; 7 bases fit TRBD2. The V gene end was trimmed by 2 bases and the J gene end by 8 bases; junction bases not matched to a gene: 8. The CDR3 loop spans 14 amino acids. Looked up from germline, CDR1 is SGHNT and CDR2 is YYREEE (reference sequence). CDR3 sequence: CASSFGLADATQYF. The CDR3 DNA reads as TGTGCCAGCAGCTTTGGGCTAGCGGATGCTACGCAGTATTTT.

By sample fraction, this clonotype is medium-sized. The chain joins TRBV20-1 to TRBJ2-7, with 14 bases aligning to TRBD2. From germline, CDR1 is DFQATT and CDR2 SNEGSKA (reference sequence). The CDR3 runs 14 residues. Trimming removed 6 bases from V and 5 bases from J; junction bases left unmatched: 6. CDR3 in amino acids: CSAPGLAGVNEQYF. CDR3 sequence (DNA): TGCAGTGCCCCGGGACTAGCGGGAGTTAACGAGCAGTACTTC.

V is TRBV14 and J is TRBJ1-2; D ambiguous. Germline values: CDR1 SGHDN, CDR2 FVKESK. V was pared by 4 bases and J by 1 base, with 7 bases between. The CDR3 is 13 residues long. The DNA for the CDR3 is TGTGCCAGCAGCCCCCAGGATAACTATGGCTACACCTTC. Protein product: CASSPQDNYGYTF.